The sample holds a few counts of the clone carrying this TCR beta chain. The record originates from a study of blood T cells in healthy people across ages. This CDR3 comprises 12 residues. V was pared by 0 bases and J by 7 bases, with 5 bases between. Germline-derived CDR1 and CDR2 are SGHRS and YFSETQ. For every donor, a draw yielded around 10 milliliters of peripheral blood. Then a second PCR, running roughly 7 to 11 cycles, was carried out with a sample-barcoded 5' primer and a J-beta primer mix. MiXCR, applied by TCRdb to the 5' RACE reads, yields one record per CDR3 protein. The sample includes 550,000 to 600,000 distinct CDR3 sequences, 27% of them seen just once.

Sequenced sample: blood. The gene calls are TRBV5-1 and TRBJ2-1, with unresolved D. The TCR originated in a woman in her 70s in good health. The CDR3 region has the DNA TGCGCCAGCAGCTTGGCCGAAAATGAGCAGTTCTTC. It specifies CASSLAENEQFF.